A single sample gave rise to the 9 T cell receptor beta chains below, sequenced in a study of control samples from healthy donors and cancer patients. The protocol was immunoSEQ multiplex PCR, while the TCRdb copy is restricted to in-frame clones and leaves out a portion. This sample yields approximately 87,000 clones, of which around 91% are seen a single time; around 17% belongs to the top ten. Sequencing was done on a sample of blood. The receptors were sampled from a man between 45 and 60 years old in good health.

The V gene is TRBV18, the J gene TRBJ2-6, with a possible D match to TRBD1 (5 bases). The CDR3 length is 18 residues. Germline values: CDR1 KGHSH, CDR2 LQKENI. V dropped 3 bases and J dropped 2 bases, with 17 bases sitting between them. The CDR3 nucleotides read TGTGCCAGCTCACCTGACAGCCCCAGTCTCCCTGGGGCCAACGTCCTGACTTTC. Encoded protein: CASSPDSPSLPGANVLTF.

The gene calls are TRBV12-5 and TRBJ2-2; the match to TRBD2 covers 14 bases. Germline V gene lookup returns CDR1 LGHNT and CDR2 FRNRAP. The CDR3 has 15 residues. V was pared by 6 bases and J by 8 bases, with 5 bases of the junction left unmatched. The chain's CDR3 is CASGPTSGGAGELFF. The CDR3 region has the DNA TGTGCTAGTGGACCGACTAGCGGGGGGGCGGGGGAGCTGTTTTTT.

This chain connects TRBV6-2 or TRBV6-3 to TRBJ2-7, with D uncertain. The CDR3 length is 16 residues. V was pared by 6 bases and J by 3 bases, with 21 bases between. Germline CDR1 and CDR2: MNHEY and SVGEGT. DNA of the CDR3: TGTGCCAGCAGCCCTGTTTCGGTGGCAGGTAACTACGAGCAGTACTTC. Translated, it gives CASSPVSVAGNYEQYF.

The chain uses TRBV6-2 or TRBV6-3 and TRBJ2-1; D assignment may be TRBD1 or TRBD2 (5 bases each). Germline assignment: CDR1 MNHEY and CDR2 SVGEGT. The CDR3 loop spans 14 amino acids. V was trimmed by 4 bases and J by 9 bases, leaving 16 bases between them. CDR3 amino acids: CASSSRTPRGEQFF. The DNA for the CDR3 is TGTGCCAGCAGTTCTCGGACACCGAGGGGTGAGCAGTTCTTC.

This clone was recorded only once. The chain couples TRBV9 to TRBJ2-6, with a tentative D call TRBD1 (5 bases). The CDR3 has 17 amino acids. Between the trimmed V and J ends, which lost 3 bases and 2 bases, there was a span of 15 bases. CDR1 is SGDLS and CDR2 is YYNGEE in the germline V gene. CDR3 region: CASSGRELSPGANVLTF. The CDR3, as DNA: TGTGCCAGCAGCGGCAGGGAATTGTCACCTGGGGCCAACGTCCTGACTTTC.

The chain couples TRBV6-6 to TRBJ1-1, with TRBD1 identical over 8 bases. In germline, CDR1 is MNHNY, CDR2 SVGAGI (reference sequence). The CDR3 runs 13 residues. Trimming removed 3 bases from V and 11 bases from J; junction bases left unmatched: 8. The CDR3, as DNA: TGTGCCAGCAGTTATCAACAGGGGGACGTTGCTTTCTTT. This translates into CASSYQQGDVAFF.

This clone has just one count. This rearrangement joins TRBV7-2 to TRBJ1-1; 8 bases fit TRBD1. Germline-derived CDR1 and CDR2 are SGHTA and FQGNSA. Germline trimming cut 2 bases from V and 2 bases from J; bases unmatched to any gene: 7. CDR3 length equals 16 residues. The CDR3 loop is CASSLNGQGGNTEAFF. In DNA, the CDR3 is TGTGCCAGCAGCTTAAACGGACAGGGAGGAAACACTGAAGCTTTCTTT.

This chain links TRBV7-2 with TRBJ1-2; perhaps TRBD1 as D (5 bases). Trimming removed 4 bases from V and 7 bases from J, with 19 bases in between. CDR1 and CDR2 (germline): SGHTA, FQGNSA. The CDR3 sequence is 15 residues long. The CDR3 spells CASSSTISTGVGYTF. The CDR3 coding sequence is TGTGCCAGCAGCTCGACTATATCCACGGGGGTTGGCTACACCTTC.

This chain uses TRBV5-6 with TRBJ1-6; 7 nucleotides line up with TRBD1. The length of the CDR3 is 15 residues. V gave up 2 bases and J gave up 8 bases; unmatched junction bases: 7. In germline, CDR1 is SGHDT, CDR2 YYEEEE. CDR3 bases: TGTGCCAGCAGCTTTTCCACAGGGGACTATTCACCCCTCCACTTT. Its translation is CASSFSTGDYSPLHF. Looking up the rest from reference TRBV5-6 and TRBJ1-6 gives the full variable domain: DAGVTQSPTHLIKTRGQQVTLRCSPKSGHDTVSWYQQALGQGPQFIFQYYEEEERQRGNFPDRFSGHQFPNYSSELNVNALLLGDSALYLCASSFSTGDYSPLHFGNGTRLTVT.